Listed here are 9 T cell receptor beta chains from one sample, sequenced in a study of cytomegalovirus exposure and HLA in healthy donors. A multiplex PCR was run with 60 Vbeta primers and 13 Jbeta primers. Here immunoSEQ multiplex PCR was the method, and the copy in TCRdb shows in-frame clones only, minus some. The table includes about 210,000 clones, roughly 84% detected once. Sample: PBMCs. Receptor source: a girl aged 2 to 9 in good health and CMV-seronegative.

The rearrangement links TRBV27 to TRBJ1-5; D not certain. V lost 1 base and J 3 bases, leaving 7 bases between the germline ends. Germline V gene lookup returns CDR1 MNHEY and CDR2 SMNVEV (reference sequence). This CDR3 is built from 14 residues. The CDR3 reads CASSLLAVNQPQHF. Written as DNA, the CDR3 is TGTGCCAGCAGTTTATTGGCAGTCAATCAGCCCCAGCATTTT.

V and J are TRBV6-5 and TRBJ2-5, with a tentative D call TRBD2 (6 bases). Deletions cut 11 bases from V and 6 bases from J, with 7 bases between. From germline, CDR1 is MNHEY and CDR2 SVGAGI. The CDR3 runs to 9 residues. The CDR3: CAAGKTQYF. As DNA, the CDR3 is TGTGCCGCGGGAAAGACCCAGTACTTC.

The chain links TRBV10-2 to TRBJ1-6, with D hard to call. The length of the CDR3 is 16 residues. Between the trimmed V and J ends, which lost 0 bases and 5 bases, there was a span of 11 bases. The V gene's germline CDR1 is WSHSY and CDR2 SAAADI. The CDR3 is CASSESWAVHNSPLHF. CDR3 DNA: TGCGCCAGCAGTGAGTCGTGGGCCGTACATAATTCACCCCTCCACTTT.

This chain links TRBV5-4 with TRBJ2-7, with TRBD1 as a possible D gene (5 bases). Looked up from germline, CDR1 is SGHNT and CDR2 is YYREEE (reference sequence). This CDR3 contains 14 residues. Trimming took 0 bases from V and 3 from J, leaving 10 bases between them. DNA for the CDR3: TGTGCCAGCAGCTTGGGACAGCCAATCTACGAGCAGTACTTC. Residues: CASSLGQPIYEQYF.

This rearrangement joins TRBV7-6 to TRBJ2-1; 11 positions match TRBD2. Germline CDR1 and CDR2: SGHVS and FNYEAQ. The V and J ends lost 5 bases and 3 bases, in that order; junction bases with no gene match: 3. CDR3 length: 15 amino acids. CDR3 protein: CASSRGTSGYNEQFF. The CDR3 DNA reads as TGTGCCAGCAGCCGCGGGACTAGCGGCTACAATGAGCAGTTCTTC.

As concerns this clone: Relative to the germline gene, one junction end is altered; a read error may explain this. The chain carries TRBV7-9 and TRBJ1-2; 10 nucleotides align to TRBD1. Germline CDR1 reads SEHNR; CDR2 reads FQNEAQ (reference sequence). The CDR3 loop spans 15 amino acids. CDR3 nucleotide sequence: TGTTCCAGCAGCTTACCGATGACAGGGGGCGATGGCTACACCTTC. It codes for CSSSLPMTGGDGYTF. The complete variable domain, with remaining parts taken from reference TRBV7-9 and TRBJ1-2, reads DTGVSQNPRHKITKRGQNVTFRCDPISEHNRLYWYRQTLGQGPEFLTYFQNEAQLEKSRLLSDRFSAERPKGSFSTLEIQRTEQGDSAMYLCSSSLPMTGGDGYTFGSGTRLTVV.

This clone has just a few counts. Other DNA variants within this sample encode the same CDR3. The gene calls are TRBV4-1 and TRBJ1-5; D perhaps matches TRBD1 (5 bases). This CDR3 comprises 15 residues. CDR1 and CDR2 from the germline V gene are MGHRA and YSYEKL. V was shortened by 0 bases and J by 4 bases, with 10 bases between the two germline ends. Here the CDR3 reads CASSQERGPNQPQHF. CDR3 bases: TGCGCCAGCAGCCAAGAAAGGGGCCCTAATCAGCCCCAGCATTTT.

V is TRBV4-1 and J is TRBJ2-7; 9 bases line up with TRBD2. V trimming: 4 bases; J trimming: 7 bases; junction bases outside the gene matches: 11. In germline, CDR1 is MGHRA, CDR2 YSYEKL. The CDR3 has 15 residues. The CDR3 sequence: CASSPSPAGGREQYF. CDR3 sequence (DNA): TGCGCCAGCAGCCCCTCTCCAGCGGGAGGTCGAGAGCAGTACTTC.

The CDR3 reads CASSDIITGNYEQYF. CDR3 sequence (DNA): TGTGCCAGCAGTGACATAATAACCGGGAACTACGAGCAGTACTTC. The chain combines TRBV25-1 with TRBJ2-7; TRBD2 is a possible D gene (5 bases). This CDR3 region has 15 residues. V shed 3 bases and J shed 3 bases, with 15 bases lying between them. The V gene's germline CDR1 is MGHDK and CDR2 SYGVNS.